This T cell receptor beta chain derives from a study of blood T cell repertoires in COVID-19. About the study: COVID-19 samples, acute and convalescent, were from the United States, Italy and Spain.

Per the authors' pipeline: From reference gene primer amplification, estimates of nucleated cell counts were derived. Profiling relied on immunoSEQ multiplex PCR, and the TCRdb table lists in-frame clones only, not all of them. Clone size and the V and J calls come from that table; the DNA yielded D and trimming. The data show roughly 130,000 clones, 80% to 90% seen once. The specimen sequenced was peripheral blood. The source of this sequence is a man in his fifties or sixties with active or convalescent COVID-19.

CDR3 nucleotide sequence: TGCGCCAGCAGCGAAGGGACAGGGGGCGAAAAACTGTTTTTT. Amino acid sequence: CASSEGTGGEKLFF. This chain uses TRBV5-1 with TRBJ1-4, with 12 positions matching TRBD1. The CDR3 length is 14 residues. V dropped 4 bases and J dropped 8; count of bases not matched to a gene: 3. Germline V lookup: CDR1 SGHRS, CDR2 YFSETQ.